This T cell receptor (beta chain) was recovered during a study of CD8+ T cells in alopecia areata. In each case, RNA was isolated and then reverse transcribed into cDNA as the sequencing template. The assay was immunoSEQ multiplex PCR, and TCRdb's table has in-frame clones only and misses some. The repertoire holds 150,000 to 200,000 clones, with around 64% as singletons. On this clone itself: The antigen is unknown.

Whole-study results and caveats: Within the top 100, expanded CD8+ clones significantly decreased with tofacitinib, as did scalp clonality.

The CDR3 totals 13 residues. With 4 bases clipped from V and 8 bases from J, the junction kept 2 bases outside the gene matches. CDR1 and CDR2 from the germline V gene are SQVTM and ANQGSEA. Treatment given: oral pan-JAK inhibitor, 5-10 mg twice daily. This chain links TRBV29-1 with TRBJ1-6, with 10 positions matching TRBD1. Sequencing was performed on CD4+ T cells sorted from blood, taken between weeks 47 and 50, from a patient treated with tofacitinib. This clonotype was obtained from a human donor with alopecia areata. CDR3 nucleotides: TGCAGCGTTGCAGGGACAGGGGATTCACCCCTCCACTTT. Amino acids: CSVAGTGDSPLHF.